This entry features one TCR beta chain sequence. The target of this receptor is not known. No base quality values were provided; no much bigger clone lies one nucleotide off. This record belongs to a study of post-analysis software for immune sequencing data (dated by TCRdb to the mid-2010s). Regarding the research as a whole: Disease courses on record covered relapsing-remitting, secondary progressive and progressive-relapsing multiple sclerosis, though some patients had no subtype annotation. The multiple sclerosis patient repertoires were compared with some twelve previously published healthy control repertoires from donors aged about 6 to 26 years. A subset of samples was prepared in parallel using single-end sample barcoding, then pooled and co-amplified after Illumina adapter ligation. Beyond this particular receptor, the publication reports: The control group was slightly older than the multiple sclerosis patient group. Significantly lower normalized Chao1 diversity was found in multiple sclerosis patients than in controls, suggesting substantial peripheral T-cell clonal expansion. Strong co-clustering of samples prepared in the same batch was shown by direct clustering with F measure, prompting a batch-effect correction.

TCR beta repertoires were profiled from peripheral blood of about a dozen young patients with multiple sclerosis to demonstrate the VDJtools post-analysis software. Multiple sclerosis patients were children and adolescents aged about 6 to 16 years. The library was made by PCR. The listed sequencing device is Illumina HiSeq 2500. To reduce PCR and sequencing biases, unique molecular identifiers were incorporated into the TCR beta cDNA libraries. Per 1 to 10 million input T cells, some 500,000 cDNA molecules were obtained, such that each molecule approximated one T cell. The same protocol used for the earlier healthy control dataset was applied to prepare and sequence the patient libraries. Samples belonging to the same batch were prepared together, multiplexed and sequenced on a shared HiSeq lane. From the authors' description of their analysis: Raw barcoded reads were processed with MIGEC, discarding single-read molecular identifier groups before consensus assembly and CDR3 extraction. VDJtools was used for post-analysis of the clonotype tables, and diversity was normalized by down-sampling every dataset to the size of the smallest sample. In repertoire overlap clustering, CDR3 amino acid sequences, but not nucleotide sequences, were matched to correct batch-related cross-sample contamination. TCRdb trimmed the raw reads at Q25, called clones with MiXCR and kept productive beta chains. Rows merge per CDR3 protein into single entries with the most common DNA and genes. TCRdb, not the original authors, processed these V and J calls. Here the sample has approximately 630,000 distinct CDR3 sequences; 55% to 70% occur a single time. Around 11% of the sample comes from the top ten.

This TCR derives from a girl aged 2-10 years with multiple sclerosis. Sequencing was performed on blood.

The sequenced DNA: TGTGCCAGCAGCCAAGAGATGGGCGATGATACGCAGTATTTT. The encoded protein is CASSQEMGDDTQYF. Here the chain combines TRBV3-1 and TRBJ2-3, with the D gene call left open. V is shortened by 0 bases, J by 6 bases, and the region joining them spans 10 bases. CDR1 and CDR2 are read off the germline V gene (reference sequence) as LGHDT and YNNKEL. From cysteine to phenylalanine, the CDR3 is 14 amino acids long. The retained sequence is limited to the CDR3, 42 bases, with the frame set at the first base.